A selection of T cell receptor beta chains follows, all from one sample in a study of T cell changes during pregnancy in multiple sclerosis. Repertoires were generated with immunoSEQ multiplex PCR, while TCRdb's copy carries only in-frame clones and drops some. The sample yields under 60,000 clones, approximately 90% seen once. The sequenced sample was CD8+ T cells from peripheral blood mononuclear cells, obtained after pregnancy. These receptor sequences come from a female donor with multiple sclerosis, enrolled in a pregnancy study. The CDR3 runs from the conserved cysteine through the conserved F or W. A D gene is named only where the DNA matches it firmly. Part of the rows lack a size; the others show once, few, many or a class for expanded clones.

d_call	clone_size	v_call	cdr3_length	j_call	cdr3_nt	cdr3_aa
TRBD1	-	TRBV5-1	14	TRBJ2-5	TGCGCCAGCAGCTTGGAGGGACAGCAAGAGACCCAGTACTTC	CASSLEGQQETQYF
TRBD2	-	TRBV6-1	15	TRBJ2-7	TGTGCCAGCAAGCCACTAGCGGGGAGCTCCTACGAGCAGTACTTC	CASKPLAGSSYEQYF
-	-	TRBV5-1	14	TRBJ2-3	TGCGCCAGCAGCTTGGATTCTCCCACAGATACGCAGTATTTT	CASSLDSPTDTQYF
TRBD2	-	TRBV2	13	TRBJ2-1	TGTGCCGTACTAGCGGGGTACGAGGTTGAGCAGTTCTTC	CAVLAGYEVEQFF
-	-	TRBV30	10	TRBJ2-5	TGTGCTTGGAAGGAGGAGACCCAGTACTTC	CAWKEETQYF
TRBD1	few	TRBV7-2	15	TRBJ2-1	TGTGCCAGCAGCTTAGCTACAGGGGGGTCCCATGAGCAGTTCTTC	CASSLATGGSHEQFF
-	-	TRBV9	14	TRBJ2-7	TGTGCCAGCAGCTTAGGTAGTCTCTCCCACGAGCAGTACTTC	CASSLGSLSHEQYF
TRBD1	-	TRBV5-6	15	TRBJ2-1	TGTGCCAGCAGCTCGACTAGACAGGGGGTACGTGAGCAGTTCTTC	CASSSTRQGVREQFF
-	-	TRBV27	14	TRBJ1-6	TGTGCCAGCAGTCCTGGGGCGGAGAATTCACCCCTCCACTTT	CASSPGAENSPLHF
-	-	TRBV5-1	11	TRBJ1-2	TGCGCCACTAAAGACAGCCTAGGCTACACCTTC	CATKDSLGYTF
TRBD1	-	TRBV13	16	TRBJ1-6	TGTGCCAGCAGCGAGGGTACCGGACAGGTAAATTCACCCCTCCACTTT	CASSEGTGQVNSPLHF
-	-	TRBV2	11	TRBJ1-1	TGTGCCAGTATCGGGGGGACTGAAGCTTTCTTT	CASIGGTEAFF
-	-	TRBV6-1	13	TRBJ1-1	TGTGCCAGCAGTGAACCGGGTTGGCCTGAAGCTTTCTTT	CASSEPGWPEAFF
TRBD1	-	TRBV5-1	17	TRBJ2-5	TGCGCCAGCAGCTTGGCCGACTTTCGGGACAGCCAAGAGACCCAGTACTTC	CASSLADFRDSQETQYF
TRBD2	-	TRBV6-6	15	TRBJ2-7	TGTGCCAGCACATTACAGGGAGCGGGGGGCTACGAGCAGTACTTC	CASTLQGAGGYEQYF
-	-	TRBV2	13	TRBJ2-7	TGTGCCAGCAGTGGGGGCAGGGGCCACGAGCAGTACTTC	CASSGGRGHEQYF
TRBD2	-	TRBV7-3	16	TRBJ2-3	TGTGCCAGCAGCTTAGTCGGAGCGGGGGGGGCAGATACGCAGTATTTT	CASSLVGAGGADTQYF
-	-	TRBV30	17	TRBJ2-2	TGTGCCTGGAGTGTACTGGGAGGAGCATCTAACACCGGGGAGCTGTTTTTT	CAWSVLGGASNTGELFF
-	-	TRBV5-5	14	TRBJ2-7	TGTGCCAGCAGCTTGAGTGGGGCTACCTACGAGCAGTACTTC	CASSLSGATYEQYF
TRBD2	-	TRBV11-2	18	TRBJ2-1	TGTGCCAGCAGCTTTTCGCTACTTAGCGGGGGGCCGGTCAATGAGCAGTTCTTC	CASSFSLLSGGPVNEQFF
-	-	TRBV5-8	12	TRBJ2-7	TGTGCCAGCACCCCCAGGTCCTACGAGCAGTACTTC	CASTPRSYEQYF
TRBD2	-	TRBV7-9	13	TRBJ2-1	TGTGCCAGTAGACTAGCGGGGGACAATGAGCAGTTCTTC	CASRLAGDNEQFF
-	-	TRBV15	14	TRBJ1-2	TGTGCCACCAGCAGAGTTAACACAAACTATGGCTACACCTTC	CATSRVNTNYGYTF
TRBD2	-	TRBV4-1	16	TRBJ2-1	TGCGCCAGCAGCCAAGATCGGGGGGGGCGGTACAATGAGCAGTTCTTC	CASSQDRGGRYNEQFF
-	-	TRBV9	15	TRBJ2-3	TGTGCCAGCAGCGAGGAGACAGGACGCACAGATACGCAGTATTTT	CASSEETGRTDTQYF
TRBD2	-	TRBV7-9	15	TRBJ2-2	TGTGCCAGCAGCCCCTCAGCGGGGGTCGTCGGGGAGCTGTTTTTT	CASSPSAGVVGELFF
TRBD1	-	TRBV19	13	TRBJ1-1	TGTGCCAGTAGTCCCGAGGGGGCCACTGAAGCTTTCTTT	CASSPEGATEAFF
-	-	TRBV4-1	13	TRBJ1-1	TGCGCCAGCAGCCAAGTCCAGAACACTGAAGCTTTCTTT	CASSQVQNTEAFF
-	-	TRBV20-1	11	TRBJ1-2	TGCAGTGCTACAGGGGCTGGGGGCTACACCTTC	CSATGAGGYTF
-	-	TRBV6-5	15	TRBJ2-7	TGTGCCAGCAGTTATGAACCGCCGAGCTCCTACGAGCAGTACTTC	CASSYEPPSSYEQYF
-	many	TRBV19	11	TRBJ2-7	TGTGCCAGTAGTATGGCCGGACATACGTACTTC	CASSMAGHTYF
-	-	TRBV9	14	TRBJ1-2	TGTGCCAGCAGCGTAGGGGTGGGGCGCGACGGCTACACCTTC	CASSVGVGRDGYTF
-	-	TRBV7-2	15	TRBJ2-7	TGTGCCAGCAGATTTAGCGGACAGGCTTCCTACGAGCAGTACTTC	CASRFSGQASYEQYF